Sequencing of this TCR beta chain was carried out in a study of OX40 agonist ivuxolimab in advanced cancers. Study-wide results and limits: The investigators did not determine what antigen specificity the expanded peripheral T cells had.

CDR1 and CDR2 from the germline V gene are GTSNPN and SVGIG (reference sequence). The CDR3 has 15 amino acids. Clones were read by immunoSEQ multiplex PCR, and TCRdb kept only the in-frame ones, dropping some. This table holds fewer than 50,000 clones, roughly 80% found once. This clone was recorded a few times. What it binds is not known. A junction boundary mismatches the germline segment, possibly from a read error. Specimen: CD4+ or CD8+ T cells sorted from blood, collected in a trial of the OX40 agonist ivuxolimab. This rearrangement joins TRBV30 to TRBJ1-1; 8 bases match TRBD1. The receptor was isolated from an adult with an advanced solid tumor such as melanoma, head and neck, liver or kidney cancer. CDR3 sequence: CAWSDPRTGKFETFF. The CDR3 DNA sequence: TGTGCCTGGAGCGACCCCCGGACAGGGAAATTTGAAACTTTCTTT. Supplemented by reference TRBV30 and TRBJ1-1, the full variable domain reads SQTIHQWPATLVQPVGSPLSLECTVEGTSNPNLYWYRQAAGRGLQLLFYSVGIGQISSEVPQNLSASRPQDRQFILSSKKLLLSDSGFYLCAWSDPRTGKFETFFGQGTRLTVV.